This passage covers 30 T cell receptor beta chains from one sample sequenced in a study of blood T cell repertoires in COVID-19. Data came from immunoSEQ multiplex PCR; TCRdb stores just in-frame clones and leaves some out. The top ten hold 7.8% of the sample, which has roughly 190,000 clones, about 80% seen once. Sequenced input: peripheral blood. The origin of the receptors is an older woman with COVID-19, enrolled during active disease.

This clone was counted at least ten times. This sequence joins TRBV18 and TRBJ1-1; 7 positions agree with TRBD1. The CDR3 spans 15 residues. CDR1 and CDR2 from the germline V gene are KGHSH and LQKENI. Trimming at V came to 3 bases and at J to 1 base, leaving 5 bases not matched to a gene. CDR3 protein: CASSPVGQQNTEAFF. CDR3 bases: TGTGCCAGCTCACCCGTGGGACAGCAGAACACTGAAGCTTTCTTT.

The CDR3 spells CATRAGITYEQYF. The CDR3 DNA reads as TGTGCCACCCGGGCCGGGATAACCTACGAGCAGTACTTC. The chain uses TRBV24-1 and TRBJ2-7, with a weak D call TRBD2 (5 bases). Trimming shortened V by 9 bases and J by 2 bases, and 13 bases separated the two germline ends. Per the germline V gene, CDR1 is KGHDR and CDR2 is SFDVKD. This CDR3 comprises 13 residues.

V gene TRBV6-6 combines with J gene TRBJ1-1; 8 bases map to TRBD1. The V gene end was trimmed by 6 bases and the J gene end by 3 bases; junction bases not matched to a gene: 6. In germline, CDR1 is MNHNY, CDR2 SVGAGI (reference sequence). The CDR3 contains 14 residues. The CDR3 loop reads CASRLRGRDTEAFF. CDR3 sequence (DNA): TGTGCCAGCAGGCTCAGGGGGCGCGACACTGAAGCTTTCTTT.

The chain couples TRBV2 to TRBJ2-7; unclear D gene. This CDR3 region has 12 residues. Deletions cut 6 bases from V and 4 bases from J, with 10 bases between. Germline loops: CDR1 SNHLY, CDR2 FYNNEI. The CDR3 coding sequence is TGTGCCAGCAGAACCGACACATACGAGCAGTACTTC. This translates into CASRTDTYEQYF.

This clone appeared once. The CDR3 DNA reads as TGTGCCAGCAGCGTCGGGACTCTCGTCTCTGGAAACACCATATATTTT. It translates to CASSVGTLVSGNTIYF. The chain combines TRBV9 with TRBJ1-3; possibly TRBD1 for D (5 bases). CDR1 SGDLS and CDR2 YYNGEE come from the germline V gene. Trimming cost V 2 bases and J 0 bases, with 12 bases left between them. This CDR3 has 16 residues.

V gene TRBV5-4 combines with J gene TRBJ2-7; 10 bases match TRBD2. Germline lookup yields CDR1 SGHNT and CDR2 YYREEE (reference sequence). The CDR3 has 16 amino acids. The ends lost 0 bases at V and 2 bases at J; junction bases unmatched: 5. Here the CDR3 DNA reads TGTGCCAGCAGCTTGGTTGGACTAGCGGACACCTACGAGCAGTACTTC. This codes for CASSLVGLADTYEQYF.

This clone was observed a handful of times. The chain combines TRBV5-1 with TRBJ1-3; 9 bases are shared with TRBD1. V dropped 0 bases and J dropped 2; count of bases not matched to a gene: 12. Germline assignment: CDR1 SGHRS and CDR2 YFSETQ. This CDR3 is 19 amino acids long. The CDR3 loop is CASSLGTPGTGLTGNTIYF. The CDR3 nucleotides read TGCGCCAGCAGCTTGGGGACCCCCGGGACAGGGTTGACTGGAAACACCATATATTTT.

The CDR3 protein is CASSLNPLAGGSNTQYF. In DNA form, the CDR3 reads TGCGCCAGCAGCTTGAACCCTCTAGCGGGGGGTTCAAATACGCAGTATTTT. This chain joins TRBV5-1 and TRBJ2-3; TRBD2 agrees at 11 bases. CDR1 SGHRS and CDR2 YFSETQ come from the germline V gene. The length of the CDR3 is 17 residues. The V segment lost 1 base and the J segment 7 bases; nucleotides outside the gene matches: 11. The variable domain in full, with the rest retrieved from reference TRBV5-1 and TRBJ2-3, is KAGVTQTPRYLIKTRGQQVTLSCSPISGHRSVSWYQQTPGQGLQFLFEYFSETQRNKGNFPGRFSGRQFSNSRSEMNVSTLELGDSALYLCASSLNPLAGGSNTQYFGPGTRLTVL.

This clone has only a few counts. The chain recombines TRBV2 with TRBJ1-2; possibly TRBD1 for D (5 bases). The CDR3 contains 14 residues. The V gene lost 6 bases and the J gene lost 8 bases, with 19 bases spanning the gap. Germline CDR1 and CDR2: SNHLY and FYNNEI. The CDR3 nucleotides read TGTGCCAGCAGGAAAGCACAGGTTAAGGAGGGCTACACCTTC. This gives the protein CASRKAQVKEGYTF.

The chain couples TRBV4-2 to TRBJ2-7, with 9 bases that match TRBD2. V gave up 0 bases and J gave up 7 bases; unmatched junction bases: 7. The CDR3 is 15 residues long. Germline CDR1 and CDR2: LGHNA and YNFKEQ. This CDR3 is CASSQDLAGLREQYF. The CDR3 nucleotides are TGTGCCAGCAGCCAAGATCTAGCGGGATTAAGGGAGCAGTACTTC.

The rearrangement joins TRBV18 to TRBJ1-2, with a weak D call TRBD1 (5 bases). The CDR3 runs 15 residues. The V and J ends lost 0 bases and 8 bases respectively, with 16 bases between them. Germline lookup yields CDR1 KGHSH and CDR2 LQKENI. As DNA, the CDR3 is TGTGCCAGCTCACCACCGTTGGCAGGGAAGGGAGGCTACACCTTC. Its translation is CASSPPLAGKGGYTF. Full variable domain (remainder filled in from reference TRBV18 and TRBJ1-2): NAGVMQNPRHLVRRRGQEARLRCSPMKGHSHVYWYRQLPEEGLKFMVYLQKENIIDESGMPKERFSAEFPKEGPSILRIQQVVRGDSAAYFCASSPPLAGKGGYTFGSGTRLTVV.

The V gene is TRBV18, the J gene TRBJ2-7, with D possibly matching TRBD2 (6 bases). Germline V lookup: CDR1 KGHSH, CDR2 LQKENI. V was cut by 3 bases and J by 0 bases, with 6 bases left in between. CDR3 length equals 13 residues. The DNA for the CDR3 is TGTGCCAGCTCACCGGAGGGCTCCTACGAGCAGTACGTC. This translates into CASSPEGSYEQYV.

This sequence joins TRBV19 and TRBJ1-5; 9 nucleotides match TRBD1. The ends lost 2 bases at V and 2 bases at J; junction bases unmatched: 10. The CDR3 length is 18 residues. In germline, CDR1 is LNHDA, CDR2 SQIVND (reference sequence). The CDR3 DNA reads as TGTGCCAGTAGTATAAGGACAGGGGAATCAGGGCGCAATCAGCCCCAGCATTTT. It encodes CASSIRTGESGRNQPQHF.

This clone was counted a single time. This chain joins TRBV5-6 and TRBJ2-3; TRBD2 aligns across 11 bases. The CDR3 sequence is 17 residues long. V gave up 4 bases and J gave up 4 bases; unmatched junction bases: 11. Germline-derived CDR1 and CDR2 are SGHDT and YYEEEE. The CDR3 nucleotides read TGTGCCAGCAGCCCTGGACGACTAGCGGGGATTGCAGATACGCAGTATTTT. Amino acids: CASSPGRLAGIADTQYF.

The DNA for the CDR3 is TGTGCCAGCAGTTGGACAGCCTCGACAGATACGCAGTATTTT. It translates to CASSWTASTDTQYF. This chain links TRBV27 with TRBJ2-3; D is perhaps TRBD1 (6 bases). Germline V gene data show CDR1 as MNHEY and CDR2 as SMNVEV (reference sequence). This CDR3 comprises 14 residues. Trimming pared 4 bases from V and 3 bases from J, leaving 11 bases between.

The chain has TRBV10-2 and TRBJ2-7, with a weak D call TRBD1 (6 bases). Germline CDR1 WSHSY, CDR2 SAAADI. There are 16 residues in the CDR3. V shed 3 bases and J shed 2 bases, with 17 bases lying between them. This chain's CDR3 is CASSDGGPGDPYEQYV. DNA for the CDR3: TGCGCCAGCAGTGATGGGGGTCCAGGGGACCCCTACGAGCAGTACGTC.

The chain couples TRBV21-1 to TRBJ2-7; TRBD2 reflects the table's D call only, with no check against the DNA. TRBV21-1 has pseudogene status. The CDR3 is 11 amino acids. In DNA form, the CDR3 reads TGTGCCAGCAGCACCTCCTCGACTCACTACGTC. Residues: CASSTSSTHYV.

This clone was recorded a few times. The chain employs TRBV15 and TRBJ2-7; TRBD2 aligns across 7 bases. There are 14 residues in the CDR3. Trimming at V came to 3 bases and at J to 3 bases, leaving 5 bases not matched to a gene. Per germline, CDR1 LNHNV and CDR2 YYDKDF (reference sequence). The CDR3 DNA sequence: TGTGCCACCAGCAGCGGACTAGGAGGCTACGAGCAGTACTTC. Translated, it gives CATSSGLGGYEQYF.

The chain employs TRBV28 and TRBJ1-6; no clear D. The CDR3 sequence is 13 residues long. CDR1 is MDHEN, CDR2 SYDVKM, per germline. Trimming pared 7 bases from V and 9 bases from J, leaving 13 bases between. The CDR3 DNA reads TGTGCCAGCAAGACTCCCAACCTTTCACCCCTCCACTTT. As protein: CASKTPNLSPLHF.

The gene calls are TRBV9 and TRBJ2-3; 7 bases are shared with TRBD1. CDR3 length equals 16 residues. Per the germline V gene, CDR1 is SGDLS and CDR2 is YYNGEE. Germline trimming cut 3 bases from V and 5 bases from J; bases unmatched to any gene: 12. CDR3 DNA: TGTGCCAGCAGCGCCTCCGCAGGGACAGCTAGAGATACGCAGTATTTT. Its translation: CASSASAGTARDTQYF.

V and J are TRBV18 and TRBJ2-7, with 9 bases matching TRBD1. This CDR3 spans 14 amino acids. With V trimmed by 4 bases and J by 6 bases, 7 bases remained unmatched. Germline-derived CDR1 and CDR2 are KGHSH and LQKENI. This CDR3 is CASSLGTGSGEQYF. The CDR3 coding sequence is TGTGCCAGCTCACTCGGGACAGGGTCGGGCGAGCAGTACTTC.

The chain links TRBV3-1 (or the pseudogene TRBV3-2) to TRBJ2-3, with 10 bases aligning to TRBD2. CDR1 is LGHDT and CDR2 is YNNKEL in the germline V gene (reference sequence). Unmatched junction bases numbered 6, after V lost 1 base and J lost 2 bases. This CDR3 contains 17 residues. DNA of the CDR3: TGTGCCAGCAGCCAAGTGGCTAGCGGGGGACACACAGATACGCAGTATTTT. It is translated as CASSQVASGGHTDTQYF.

The chain carries TRBV10-2 and TRBJ2-5; D possibly corresponds to TRBD2 (6 bases). The CDR3 covers 12 residues. Germline lookup yields CDR1 WSHSY and CDR2 SAAADI. V was shortened by 3 bases and J by 9 bases, with 11 bases between the two germline ends. The CDR3 sequence: CASSEPRRAQYF. The CDR3 nucleotides are TGCGCCAGCAGTGAACCTCGGAGGGCCCAGTACTTC.

The chain recombines TRBV4-2 with TRBJ1-2, with 9 bases identical to TRBD1. Germline V gene lookup returns CDR1 LGHNA and CDR2 YNFKEQ. This CDR3 comprises 15 residues. V lost 0 bases and J lost 5; bases outside the gene matches: 4. The CDR3 loop reads CASSQESTGGYGYTF. The CDR3, as DNA: TGTGCCAGCAGCCAAGAGTCGACAGGGGGATATGGCTACACCTTC.

V usage is TRBV10-3 and J usage is TRBJ1-3; D is possibly TRBD1 (5 bases). V lost 2 bases to trimming and J lost 0 bases, with 8 bases between them. CDR1 and CDR2 (germline): ENHRY, SYGVKD. The CDR3 contains 15 residues. Here the CDR3 DNA reads TGTGCCATCAGTGAGGGCGGGGGCTCTGGAAACACCATATATTTT. As protein: CAISEGGGSGNTIYF.

The chain couples TRBV6-1 to TRBJ2-4; possibly TRBD2 for D (5 bases). Per germline, CDR1 MNHNS and CDR2 SASEGT. The CDR3 runs to 18 residues. V was trimmed by 1 base and J by 3 bases, leaving 19 bases between them. The CDR3 here is CASSEVGSAGLGKNIQYF. In DNA form, the CDR3 reads TGTGCCAGCAGTGAAGTGGGTTCTGCGGGTTTAGGCAAAAACATTCAGTACTTC.

This clone was found a few times. The chain employs TRBV5-5 and TRBJ2-5, with D possibly TRBD2 on 5 matching bases. CDR3 length equals 14 residues. Germline CDR1 reads SGHKS; CDR2 reads YYEKEE (reference sequence). V lost 4 bases and J lost 4, with 14 bases in between. The CDR3 is CASSPRERAETQYF. The CDR3 DNA reads as TGTGCCAGCAGCCCGAGGGAACGAGCAGAGACCCAGTACTTC.

The CDR3: CASSLGLDGAGYTF. CDR3 bases: TGTGCCAGCAGCTTAGGCTTAGATGGGGCTGGCTACACCTTC. J is TRBJ1-2 and V is TRBV7-3; D might be TRBD1 (5 bases). Germline CDR1 reads SGHTA; CDR2 reads FQGTGA. This CDR3 spans 14 amino acids. V lost 2 bases and J lost 7, with 14 bases in between. Variable domain in full (rest from reference TRBV7-3 and TRBJ1-2): GAGVSQTPSNKVTEKGKYVELRCDPISGHTALYWYRQSLGQGPEFLIYFQGTGAADDSGLPNDRFFAVRPEGSVSTLKIQRTERGDSAVYLCASSLGLDGAGYTFGSGTRLTVV.

J is TRBJ2-1 and V is TRBV2; 7 nucleotides agree with TRBD1. The CDR3 is 14 residues long. Trimming cost V 5 bases and J 1 base; bases outside gene matches: 2. CDR1 is SNHLY and CDR2 is FYNNEI in the germline V gene. CDR3 loop: CASSYRGSYNEQFF. The CDR3, as DNA: TGTGCCAGCAGTTACAGGGGTTCCTACAATGAGCAGTTCTTC. The complete variable domain, with remaining parts taken from reference TRBV2 and TRBJ2-1, reads EPEVTQTPSHQVTQMGQEVILRCVPISNHLYFYWYRQILGQKVEFLVSFYNNEISEKSEIFDDQFSVERPDGSNFTLKIRSTKLEDSAMYFCASSYRGSYNEQFFGPGTRLTVL.

This clone has just a few counts. V usage is TRBV7-2 and J usage is TRBJ2-2; 12 positions agree with TRBD2. The CDR3 covers 15 residues. Germline V gives CDR1 SGHTA, CDR2 FQGNSA. Trimming removed 5 bases from V and 4 bases from J; junction bases left unmatched: 2. The CDR3 protein is CASSQLAGGTGELFF. DNA for the CDR3: TGTGCCAGCAGCCAACTAGCGGGAGGCACCGGGGAGCTGTTTTTT.